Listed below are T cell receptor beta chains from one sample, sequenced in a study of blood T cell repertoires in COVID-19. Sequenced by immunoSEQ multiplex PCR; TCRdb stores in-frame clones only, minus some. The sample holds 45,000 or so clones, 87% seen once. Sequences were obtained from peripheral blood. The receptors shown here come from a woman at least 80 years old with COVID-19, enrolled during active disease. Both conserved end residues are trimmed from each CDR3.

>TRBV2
ASIRERTNTGELF
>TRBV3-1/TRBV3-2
ASSREQGPLEAF
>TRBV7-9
ASSQTSGLYNEQF
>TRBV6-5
ASSYTGQANTEAF
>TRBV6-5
ASSYLQGEAF
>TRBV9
ASSVGQTGVGYGYT
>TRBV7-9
ASSLRDSGPGYGYT
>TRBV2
ASSSGPGGNTIY
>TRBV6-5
ASSLDTNYEQY
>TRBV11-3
ASSLTGTGNTEAF
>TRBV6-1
ASSGAIGQLTNYGYT
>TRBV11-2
ASSLELAGGYEQY
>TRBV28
ASSFRGEPQETQY
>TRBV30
AWTNRYSYEQY
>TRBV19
ASSIGYFGEQY
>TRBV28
ASSLFTGSYNEQF
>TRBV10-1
ASSAHPGNEQF
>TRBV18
ASSPPLLRETQY
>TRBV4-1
ASSLGQGAYEQY
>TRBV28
ASSFGTGGADTQY
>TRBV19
ASSISDEGATETQY
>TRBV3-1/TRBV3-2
ASSHGDRAYEQY
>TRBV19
ASSIVGRTGDSNQPQH
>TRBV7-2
ASSLGASGRPYEQY
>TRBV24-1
ATSDPSVRAGNTIY
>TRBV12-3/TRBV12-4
ASSPGFVDEQF
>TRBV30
AWFLRGHSDRVLGVGAF
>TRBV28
ASSSELAGGFWRQY
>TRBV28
ASYGRNTGELF
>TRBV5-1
ASSLDSNYGYT
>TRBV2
ASSENRGLGEQY